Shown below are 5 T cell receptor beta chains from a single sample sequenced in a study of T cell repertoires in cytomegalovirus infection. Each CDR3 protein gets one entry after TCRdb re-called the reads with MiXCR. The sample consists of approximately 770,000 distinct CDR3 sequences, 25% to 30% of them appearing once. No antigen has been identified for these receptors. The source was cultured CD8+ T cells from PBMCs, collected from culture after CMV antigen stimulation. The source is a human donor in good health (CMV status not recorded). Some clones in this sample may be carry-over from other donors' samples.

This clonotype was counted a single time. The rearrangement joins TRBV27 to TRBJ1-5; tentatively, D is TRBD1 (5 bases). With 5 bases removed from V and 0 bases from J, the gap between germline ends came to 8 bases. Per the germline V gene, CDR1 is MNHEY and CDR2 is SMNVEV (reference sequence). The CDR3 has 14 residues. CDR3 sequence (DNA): TGTGCCAGCAGTGGGGACGGTAGCAATCAGCCCCAGCATTTT. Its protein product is CASSGDGSNQPQHF.

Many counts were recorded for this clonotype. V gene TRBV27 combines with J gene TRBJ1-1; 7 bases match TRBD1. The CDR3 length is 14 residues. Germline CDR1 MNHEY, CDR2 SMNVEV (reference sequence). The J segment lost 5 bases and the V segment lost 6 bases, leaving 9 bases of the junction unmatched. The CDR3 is CASSLGGLGTEAFF. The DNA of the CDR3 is TGTGCCAGCAGCTTAGGGGGCTTAGGTACTGAAGCTTTCTTT.

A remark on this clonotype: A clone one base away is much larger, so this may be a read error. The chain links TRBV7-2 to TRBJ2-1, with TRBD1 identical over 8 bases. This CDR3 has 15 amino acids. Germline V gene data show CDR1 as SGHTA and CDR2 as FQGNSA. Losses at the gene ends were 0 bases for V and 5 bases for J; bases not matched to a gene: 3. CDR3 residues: CASSLAGTGHNEQFF. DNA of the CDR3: TGTGCCAGCAGCTTAGCGGGGACAGGCCACAATGAGCAGTTCTTC.

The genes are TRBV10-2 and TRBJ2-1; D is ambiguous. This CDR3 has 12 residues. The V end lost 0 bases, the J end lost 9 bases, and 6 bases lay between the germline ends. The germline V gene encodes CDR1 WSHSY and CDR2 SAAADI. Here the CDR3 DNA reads TGCGCCAGCAGTGAGTCGTTGTTTGAGCAGTTCTTC. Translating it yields CASSESLFEQFF.

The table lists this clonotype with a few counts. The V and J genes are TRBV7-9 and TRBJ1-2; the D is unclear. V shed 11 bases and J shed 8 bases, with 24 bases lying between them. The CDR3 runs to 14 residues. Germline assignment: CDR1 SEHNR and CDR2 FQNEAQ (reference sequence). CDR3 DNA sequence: TGTGCCGCCTTCAGGACGGGCTGGATGGAGGGCTACACCTTC. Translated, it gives CAAFRTGWMEGYTF.